The rows below give T cell receptor beta chains drawn from one sample of a study of T cell repertoires in cytomegalovirus infection. TCRdb passed the reads through MiXCR, listing each CDR3 protein once. This sample has 76,000 or so distinct CDR3 sequences, with less than 4.5% found just once. The sequencing sample was made of PBMCs. The origin of the receptors is a human donor in good health (CMV status not recorded). Some clones in this sample may be carry-over from other donors' samples. Each CDR3 is given with its conserved first and last residue. A D gene is named only where the DNA matches it firmly. Size is omitted from some rows. Given values are once, few, many or a class for expanded clones.

.	TRBJ1-6	TRBV7-8	.	TGTGCCAGCAGCTGGCGGGATGGGCTCAATTCACCCCTCCACTTT	CASSWRDGLNSPLHF
.	TRBJ2-7	TRBV4-1	many	TGCGCCAGCAGCCAAGACCCCTGGGGAGAGCAGTACTTC	CASSQDPWGEQYF
.	TRBJ2-5	TRBV7-8	many	TGTGCCAGCAGCTTAGATGATCCGGGGGGCCTGCAAGAGACCCAGTACTTC	CASSLDDPGGLQETQYF
TRBD2	TRBJ2-3	TRBV6-4	many	TGTGCCAGCAGTGACGGGACTACCACAGATACGCAGTATTTT	CASSDGTTTDTQYF
.	TRBJ1-1	TRBV5-5	many	TGTGTCAGCAGCTTTCGGACAGACGCGTACGCTGAAGCTTTCTTT	CVSSFRTDAYAEAFF
.	TRBJ1-5	TRBV7-2	many	TGTGCCAGCAGCTTGGGGGACGATCAGCCCCAGCATTTT	CASSLGDDQPQHF
.	TRBJ1-1	TRBV6-1	many	TGTGCCAGCAGTGAAGCCCTCAGGGAAGCTTTCTTT	CASSEALREAFF
.	TRBJ2-7	TRBV2	many	TGTGCCAGCAGTGAAGTCCGGGCGGCGCAGTACTTC	CASSEVRAAQYF
.	TRBJ1-1	TRBV6-2/TRBV6-3	many	TGTGCCAGCAGCTACGGACACCTCACTGAAGCTTTCTTT	CASSYGHLTEAFF
.	TRBJ1-1	TRBV12-3/TRBV12-4	many	TGTGCCAGCAGGGACACAGGAGGATGGACTGAAGCTTTCTTT	CASRDTGGWTEAFF
.	TRBJ2-5	TRBV27	many	TGTGCCAGCAGTTTTCGAGGGGGATTCGAAGAGACCCAGTACTTC	CASSFRGGFEETQYF
.	TRBJ2-7	TRBV7-3	many	TGTGCCAGCAGCTCACCTACAGGGACCTACGAGCAGTACTTC	CASSSPTGTYEQYF
.	TRBJ2-7	TRBV7-2	many	TGTGCCAGCAGCTTATCGGAGACCTACGAGCAGTACTTC	CASSLSETYEQYF
TRBD1	TRBJ1-5	TRBV12-3/TRBV12-4	many	TGTGCCAGCAGCTATGACAGGGGGAGACAGCCCCAGCATTTT	CASSYDRGRQPQHF
.	TRBJ1-1	TRBV7-9	many	TGTGCCAGCAGCTTTTCCGGGGTAGACACTGAAGCTTTCTTT	CASSFSGVDTEAFF
.	TRBJ1-1	TRBV5-5	many	TGTGCCAGCAGCTTGACCGAGGATGAAGCTTTCTTT	CASSLTEDEAFF